One T cell receptor (beta chain) is described in this entry. Its antigen is unidentified. This record comes from a study of tumor-infiltrating lymphocytes in primary liver carcinoma. The template, 500 ng total RNA, yielded TCR beta cDNA made with a constant-region primer. Three nested multiplex PCR rounds of slightly modified ARM-PCR generated TCR beta libraries. Use of TRBV1-TRBV30 forward primers with a C-beta reverse primer characterized the first two PCR rounds, which lasted 10 cycles each. TCRdb re-called the multiplex PCR reads with MiXCR, one entry per CDR3 protein. In the table there are 95,000 to 100,000 distinct CDR3 sequences, about 63% of which are singletons. RNA and DNA were co-extracted from about 20-30 mg of unsorted bulk tissue. Samples came from superior, inferior, lateral poles and tumor centre. Findings and limits, study-wide: A significantly higher top-250-clone fraction was found in tumors than in blood (p = 0.039).

The CDR3 totals 17 residues. V lost 8 bases and J lost 1, with 24 bases in between. Germline CDR1 reads SGHTS; CDR2 reads YDEGEE. This TCR derives from a woman aged 55-70 years with primary liver carcinoma and hepatitis B virus infection. Sequenced material: liver tumor tissue from sampling region 2. Subset here: tumor region T2, inferior pole. The V and J genes are TRBV5-8 and TRBJ1-2; TRBD1 might be the D (6 bases). In DNA, the CDR3 is TGTGCCAGTAGCCGCCGGGGGACATGTTATCTTAACTATGGCTACACCTTC. Translated, it gives CASSRRGTCYLNYGYTF.